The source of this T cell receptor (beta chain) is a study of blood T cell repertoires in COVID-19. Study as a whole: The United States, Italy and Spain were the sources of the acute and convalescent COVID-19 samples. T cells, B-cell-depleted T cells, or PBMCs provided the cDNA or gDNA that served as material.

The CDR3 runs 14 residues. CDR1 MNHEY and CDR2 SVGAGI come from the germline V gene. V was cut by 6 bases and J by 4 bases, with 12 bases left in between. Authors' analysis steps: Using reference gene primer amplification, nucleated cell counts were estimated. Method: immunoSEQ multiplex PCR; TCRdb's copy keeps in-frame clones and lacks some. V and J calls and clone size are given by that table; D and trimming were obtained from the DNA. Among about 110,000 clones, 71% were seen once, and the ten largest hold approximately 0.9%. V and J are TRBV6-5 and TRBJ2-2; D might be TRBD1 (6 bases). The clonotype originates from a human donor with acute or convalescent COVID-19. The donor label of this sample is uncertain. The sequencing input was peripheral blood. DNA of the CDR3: TGTGCCAGCAGCGACGGACAGAGCACCGGGGAGCTGTTTTTT. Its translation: CASSDGQSTGELFF.